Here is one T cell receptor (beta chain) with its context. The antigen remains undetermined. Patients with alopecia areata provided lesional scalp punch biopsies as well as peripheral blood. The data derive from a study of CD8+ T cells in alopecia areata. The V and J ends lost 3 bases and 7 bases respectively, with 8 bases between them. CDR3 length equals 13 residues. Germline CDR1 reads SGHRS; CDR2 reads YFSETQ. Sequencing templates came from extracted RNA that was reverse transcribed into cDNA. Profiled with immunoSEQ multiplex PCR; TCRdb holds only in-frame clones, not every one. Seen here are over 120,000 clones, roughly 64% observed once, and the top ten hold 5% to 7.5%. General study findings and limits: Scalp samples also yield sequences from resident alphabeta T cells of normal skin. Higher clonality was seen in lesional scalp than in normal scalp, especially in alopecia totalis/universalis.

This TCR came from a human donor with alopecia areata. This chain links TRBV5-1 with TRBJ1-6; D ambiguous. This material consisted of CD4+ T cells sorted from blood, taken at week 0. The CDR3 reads CASSSRPNSPLHF. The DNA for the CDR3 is TGCGCCAGCAGCTCGCGCCCCAATTCACCCCTCCACTTT.